The 25 T cell receptor beta chains reported below all come from one sample, sequenced in a study of shared clonotypes between healthy human individuals. The assay was immunoSEQ multiplex PCR, and TCRdb's table has in-frame clones only and misses some. The sample has about 1,500,000 clones, around 95% seen once. The specimen sequenced was naive CD4+ T cells sorted from blood. Subset given: CD45RA+ positively selected. The receptor set was obtained from a man younger than 45 in good health.

The V gene is TRBV30, the J gene TRBJ1-1; D is unclear. Looked up from germline, CDR1 is GTSNPN and CDR2 is SVGIG (reference sequence). This CDR3 has 11 residues. The V gene lost 0 bases and the J gene lost 8 bases, with 7 bases spanning the gap. The CDR3 DNA sequence: TGTGCCTGGAGTGTTGTAAGAGAAGCTTTCTTT. Its translation: CAWSVVREAFF.

This rearrangement joins TRBV6-6 to TRBJ1-5; weak D call: TRBD1 (6 bases). V was shortened by 6 bases and J by 1 base, with 13 bases between the two germline ends. The germline V gene encodes CDR1 MNHNY and CDR2 SVGAGI (reference sequence). The CDR3 sequence is 15 residues long. This CDR3 reads CASRGYQGSNQPQHF. The CDR3 DNA follows: TGTGCCAGCAGAGGATATCAGGGGAGCAATCAGCCCCAGCATTTT.

The rearrangement uses TRBV30 and TRBJ2-7; 9 nucleotides agree with TRBD2. The trim removed 1 base at V and 6 bases at J, leaving 10 bases unmatched. The CDR3 has 15 amino acids. Germline V gives CDR1 GTSNPN, CDR2 SVGIG (reference sequence). The CDR3 sequence: CAWSDGESGRREQYF. In DNA, the CDR3 is TGTGCCTGGAGTGACGGGGAAAGCGGGAGGCGCGAGCAGTACTTC.

This clone was detected only once. The V call is TRBV6-1, the J call TRBJ2-7; D is possibly TRBD1 (6 bases). The CDR3 totals 15 residues. V lost 8 bases to trimming and J lost 1 base, with 18 bases between them. Per the germline V gene, CDR1 is MNHNS and CDR2 is SASEGT. The CDR3 DNA is TGTGCCAGCGTTCGGACAGACTTGTTATCCTACGAGCAGTACTTC. Translation gives CASVRTDLLSYEQYF.

The chain is built from TRBV9 and TRBJ1-1; D is uncertain. V gave up 3 bases and J gave up 0 bases, with 9 bases separating them. Germline CDR1 reads SGDLS; CDR2 reads YYNGEE. The CDR3 is made up of 14 amino acids. The CDR3 region is CASSGGRMNTEAFF. DNA for the CDR3: TGTGCCAGCAGCGGCGGGAGAATGAACACTGAAGCTTTCTTT.

The chain carries TRBV7-9 and TRBJ2-3, with 9 bases lining up with TRBD1. Germline values: CDR1 SEHNR, CDR2 FQNEAQ (reference sequence). This CDR3 comprises 15 residues. The V and J ends lost 4 bases and 5 bases, in that order; junction bases with no gene match: 7. In DNA, the CDR3 is TGTGCCAGCAGCTCGGGACAGGGAGGTGGAGATACGCAGTATTTT. Its translation: CASSSGQGGGDTQYF.

This sequence joins TRBV6-1 and TRBJ1-1; D perhaps matches TRBD1 (6 bases). This CDR3 has 15 residues. Germline V gene lookup returns CDR1 MNHNS and CDR2 SASEGT. V gave up 6 bases and J gave up 0 bases, with 14 bases separating them. CDR3 loop: CASRTDRAMNTEAFF. The CDR3 DNA reads TGTGCCAGCAGGACGGACAGAGCAATGAACACTGAAGCTTTCTTT.

CDR3 in amino acids: CASSLGSGPGTNEKLFF. The CDR3 DNA is TGCGCCAGCAGCTTAGGGTCCGGGCCAGGGACTAATGAAAAACTGTTTTTT. The chain has TRBV5-1 and TRBJ1-4; maybe TRBD1 (5 bases). This CDR3 comprises 17 residues. Between the trimmed V and J ends, which lost 2 bases and 2 bases, there was a span of 16 bases. From germline, CDR1 is SGHRS and CDR2 YFSETQ. The variable domain in full, with the rest retrieved from reference TRBV5-1 and TRBJ1-4, is KAGVTQTPRYLIKTRGQQVTLSCSPISGHRSVSWYQQTPGQGLQFLFEYFSETQRNKGNFPGRFSGRQFSNSRSEMNVSTLELGDSALYLCASSLGSGPGTNEKLFFGSGTQLSVL.

V and J are TRBV11-2 and TRBJ2-3; 7 positions match TRBD1. CDR3 length: 16 amino acids. Germline V lookup: CDR1 SGHAT, CDR2 FQNNGV. V gave up 5 bases and J gave up 0 bases; unmatched junction bases: 8. The CDR3 DNA reads TGTGCCAGCAGCAAACAGGGGTGGGTTAGCACAGATACGCAGTATTTT. Translation: CASSKQGWVSTDTQYF.

About this clone: Sequence at one end of the junction differs from germline and may be a read error. This chain connects TRBV20-1 to TRBJ1-2; D call uncertain. This CDR3 spans 8 amino acids. Germline V gives CDR1 DFQATT, CDR2 SNEGSKA (reference sequence). CDR3 DNA sequence: TGCAGTGCTCCGCCTCGGGCCTTC. It is translated as CSAPPRAF.

This clone appeared a single time. This chain joins TRBV18 and TRBJ1-1, with a tentative D call TRBD1 (6 bases). Between the trimmed V and J ends, which lost 3 bases and 2 bases, there was a span of 13 bases. Germline lookup yields CDR1 KGHSH and CDR2 LQKENI. This CDR3 region has 15 residues. The CDR3 coding sequence is TGTGCCAGCTCACCTTATAGGGGACAAAACACTGAAGCTTTCTTT. Residues: CASSPYRGQNTEAFF.

The chain recombines TRBV21-1 with TRBJ2-1; TRBD2 is the table's D call, not checked against the DNA. TRBV21-1 is a pseudogene segment. The CDR3 extends over 20 amino acids. The CDR3 nucleotides are TGTGCCAGCAGCAAAGGTAGGGACAGGGGCACTAGCGGGGCCTACAATGAGCAGTTCTTC. It translates to CASSKGRDRGTSGAYNEQFF.

The V call is TRBV11-3, the J call TRBJ2-2; D is tentatively TRBD1 or TRBD2 (5 bases each). V was cut by 6 bases and J by 10 bases, with 27 bases left in between. CDR1 SGHNT and CDR2 YENEEA come from the germline V gene. This CDR3 has 17 residues. The CDR3 sequence: CASSRTGASGRGEELFF. In DNA form, the CDR3 reads TGTGCCAGCAGTAGGACCGGGGCTAGTGGTCGTGGTGAGGAGCTGTTTTTT. Looking up the rest from reference TRBV11-3 and TRBJ2-2 gives the full variable domain: EAGVVQSPRYKIIEKKQPVAFWCNPISGHNTLYWYLQNLGQGPELLIRYENEEAVDDSQLPKDRFSAERLKGVDSTLKIQPAELGDSAVYLCASSRTGASGRGEELFFGEGSRLTVL.

On this clone itself: Other DNA variants within this sample encode the same CDR3. The chain combines TRBV7-8 with TRBJ2-2; D is perhaps TRBD1 or TRBD2 (7 bases each). This CDR3 has 15 residues. Germline assignment: CDR1 SGHVS and CDR2 FQNEAQ. V lost 1 base to trimming and J lost 5 bases, with 11 bases between them. Here the CDR3 DNA reads TGTGCCAGCAGCTTAGTCAGGGGGGGAACCGGGGAGCTGTTTTTT. Its protein product is CASSLVRGGTGELFF.

The chain combines TRBV7-8 with TRBJ1-3; D perhaps matches TRBD1 (6 bases). From germline, CDR1 is SGHVS and CDR2 FQNEAQ. The V gene lost 0 bases and the J gene lost 8 bases, with 11 bases spanning the gap. The CDR3 extends over 14 amino acids. The CDR3 protein is CASSLAEGGYTIYF. DNA for the CDR3: TGTGCCAGCAGCTTAGCCGAGGGGGGCTACACCATATATTTT.

The V and J genes are TRBV5-1 and TRBJ1-1; no firm D call. The V and J ends lost 0 bases and 10 bases respectively, with 19 bases between them. The CDR3 is made up of 15 amino acids. Germline assignment: CDR1 SGHRS and CDR2 YFSETQ. CDR3 residues: CASSLGQEKGSGAFF. In DNA form, the CDR3 reads TGCGCCAGCAGCTTGGGGCAGGAGAAAGGTTCGGGAGCTTTCTTT.

About this clone itself: Distinct nucleotide sequences in the sample also encode this CDR3. This rearrangement joins TRBV25-1 to TRBJ1-3, with D unclear. CDR3 length equals 13 residues. Germline CDR1 and CDR2: MGHDK and SYGVNS. V shed 3 bases and J shed 3 bases, with 6 bases lying between them. The CDR3 region is CASSEYGGNTIYF. The DNA for the CDR3 is TGTGCCAGCAGTGAGTATGGTGGAAACACCATATATTTT.

The chain has TRBV4-3 and TRBJ2-7, with D tentatively TRBD1 or TRBD2 (6 bases each). The CDR3 consists of 13 residues. Trimming cost V 7 bases and J 9 bases, with 19 bases left between them. Germline V gives CDR1 LGHNA, CDR2 YSLEER. In DNA form, the CDR3 reads TGCGCCAGCACGAACGGAGGGGGGCTTCTGCAGTACTTC. Its translation is CASTNGGGLLQYF.

The chain uses TRBV7-2 and TRBJ2-5; no reliable D call. V was clipped by 8 bases and J by 4 bases, with 14 bases between them. The CDR3 has 13 amino acids. Germline V gene data show CDR1 as SGHTA and CDR2 as FQGNSA. CDR3 residues: CASGNMGLETQYF. The CDR3 coding sequence is TGTGCCAGCGGCAACATGGGGTTAGAGACCCAGTACTTC.

As to this clone: Within the sample, other DNA sequences also encode this same CDR3. The genes are TRBV20-1 and TRBJ2-5; D not certain. Between the trimmed V and J ends, which lost 3 bases and 5 bases, there was a span of 4 bases. Germline loops: CDR1 DFQATT, CDR2 SNEGSKA (reference sequence). This CDR3 has 10 amino acids. CDR3 DNA: TGCAGTGCTAGTCTGGAGACCCAGTACTTC. It encodes CSASLETQYF.

The chain has TRBV21-1 and TRBJ2-7; TRBD1 was called by the table and not checked on the DNA. TRBV21-1 is reported as a pseudogene. The CDR3 runs to 15 residues. The CDR3 loop reads CASRLEGVSNAEQYF. CDR3 coding DNA: TGTGCCAGCAGATTAGAAGGGGTTTCTAACGCCGAGCAGTACTTC.

V gene TRBV5-4 combines with J gene TRBJ2-1, with TRBD2 identical over 10 bases. The J segment lost 3 bases and the V segment lost 4 bases, leaving 10 bases of the junction unmatched. CDR3 length: 17 amino acids. Germline-derived CDR1 and CDR2 are SGHNT and YYREEE (reference sequence). The CDR3 reads CASSPTGGLALYNEQFF. In DNA, the CDR3 is TGTGCCAGCAGCCCCACCGGGGGACTAGCGCTCTACAATGAGCAGTTCTTC.

The chain uses TRBV5-1 and TRBJ2-7; the D is unclear. V shed 0 bases and J shed 5 bases, with 12 bases lying between them. Germline CDR1 is SGHRS and CDR2 is YFSETQ. CDR3 length: 14 amino acids. The CDR3 sequence is CASSLELVLHEQYF. The DNA of the CDR3 is TGCGCCAGCAGCTTGGAGCTGGTACTCCACGAGCAGTACTTC.

J is TRBJ2-3 and V is TRBV9; possible D gene TRBD2, 6 bases. Trimming took 4 bases from V and 6 from J, leaving 18 bases between them. This CDR3 contains 15 residues. Germline CDR1 reads SGDLS; CDR2 reads YYNGEE. DNA for the CDR3: TGTGCCAGCAGCATACTAGCACTCCCCCGGGATACGCAGTATTTT. Translating it yields CASSILALPRDTQYF.

This clone occurred once. CDR3 protein: CAWSFRNYEQYF. CDR3 nucleotide sequence: TGTGCCTGGAGTTTTCGGAACTACGAGCAGTACTTC. The chain uses TRBV30 and TRBJ2-7, with D uncertain. V was shortened by 2 bases and J by 3 bases, with 8 bases between the two germline ends. CDR3 length: 12 amino acids. Germline values: CDR1 GTSNPN, CDR2 SVGIG (reference sequence).